The next 20 T cell receptor beta chains were all read from a single sample in a study of blood T cell repertoires in COVID-19. TCRdb keeps only in-frame clones here, not all; method: immunoSEQ multiplex PCR. The sample consists of approximately 85,000 clones, approximately 89% of them appearing once. Input material: peripheral blood. These receptors originate from a man in his fifties or sixties with acute or convalescent COVID-19.

The chain carries TRBV7-2 and TRBJ2-1, with a weak D call TRBD1 (6 bases). This CDR3 contains 15 residues. Germline lookup yields CDR1 SGHTA and CDR2 FQGNSA. V lost 5 bases to trimming and J lost 6 bases, with 17 bases between them. CDR3 nucleotide sequence: TGTGCCAGCAGCCCCGAAAGGGGGTACAGCAATGAGCAGTTCTTC. Translation: CASSPERGYSNEQFF.

The rearrangement joins TRBV4-1 to TRBJ1-1; TRBD1 agrees at 10 bases. With 4 bases clipped from V and 5 bases from J, the junction kept 10 bases outside the gene matches. CDR3 size: 16 residues. Germline assignment: CDR1 MGHRA and CDR2 YSYEKL. The CDR3 sequence is CASSPKSTGGSTEAFF. The CDR3 nucleotides read TGCGCCAGCAGCCCCAAATCGACAGGGGGCAGTACTGAAGCTTTCTTT.

This sequence joins TRBV28 and TRBJ2-7; D is unclear. Germline loops: CDR1 MDHEN, CDR2 SYDVKM. The V and J ends lost 6 bases and 2 bases respectively, with 11 bases between them. The CDR3 runs 13 residues. The CDR3 nucleotides are TGTGCCAGCAGCCCGACTCCTCCCTACGAGCAGTACTTC. Protein: CASSPTPPYEQYF. The whole variable domain, remainder taken from reference TRBV28 and TRBJ2-7, is DVKVTQSSRYLVKRTGEKVFLECVQDMDHENMFWYRQDPGLGLRLIYFSYDVKMKEKGDIPEGYSVSREKKERFSLILESASTNQTSMYLCASSPTPPYEQYFGPGTRLTVT.

This chain uses TRBV19 with TRBJ1-6, with D perhaps matching TRBD1 (5 bases). Germline CDR1 reads LNHDA; CDR2 reads SQIVND (reference sequence). V lost 3 bases and J lost 14, with 11 bases in between. This CDR3 contains 12 residues. The CDR3 spells CASSIVQGTLHF. Here the CDR3 DNA reads TGTGCCAGTAGTATCGTTCAGGGAACCCTCCACTTT.

The genes are TRBV5-1 and TRBJ2-2, with a tentative D call TRBD2 (5 bases). The CDR3 spans 16 residues. Trimming pared 0 bases from V and 4 bases from J, leaving 13 bases between. Germline CDR1 is SGHRS and CDR2 is YFSETQ. The CDR3 spells CASSLARTPATGELFF. The CDR3 DNA reads as TGCGCCAGCAGCTTGGCGCGGACTCCGGCCACCGGGGAGCTGTTTTTT.

This clone was seen just once. This chain joins TRBV7-2 and TRBJ2-2; TRBD2 matches 9 bases. The junction had 2 bases not matched to a gene; V was cut back by 1 base and J by 5 bases. Germline assignment: CDR1 SGHTA and CDR2 FQGNSA. The CDR3 contains 15 residues. The CDR3 protein is CASSLGLAETGELFF. In nucleotides, the CDR3 is TGTGCCAGCAGCTTAGGACTAGCGGAGACCGGGGAGCTGTTTTTT.

The CDR3 is CSVWAMNTEAFF. The CDR3 region has the DNA TGCAGCGTGTGGGCTATGAACACTGAAGCTTTCTTT. The chain combines TRBV29-1 with TRBJ1-1; D is unresolved. Germline-derived CDR1 and CDR2 are SQVTM and ANQGSEA. V was shortened by 6 bases and J by 0 bases, with 8 bases between the two germline ends. The CDR3 consists of 12 residues.

V usage is TRBV29-1 and J usage is TRBJ2-1; a weak D match, TRBD1 (8 bases). Between the trimmed V and J ends, which lost 6 bases and 4 bases, there was a span of 16 bases. Germline V gene data show CDR1 as SQVTM and CDR2 as ANQGSEA. The CDR3 length is 14 residues. The CDR3 DNA sequence: TGCAGCGTCGCGGACAGGGAGGGATACAATGAGCAGTTCTTC. It translates to CSVADREGYNEQFF.

Only one count was recorded for this clone. The chain joins TRBV5-5 to TRBJ2-1; D ambiguous. V was cut by 0 bases and J by 8 bases, with 3 bases left in between. From germline, CDR1 is SGHKS and CDR2 YYEKEE (reference sequence). The CDR3 totals 11 residues. CDR3 sequence (DNA): TGTGCCAGCAGCTTGGCGTATGAGCAGTTCTTC. Amino acid sequence: CASSLAYEQFF.

This clone was seen more than once but under ten times. For the CDR3, the DNA is TGCGCCAGCAGCCAGACAGGGACTGAGCAGTTCTTC. Its translation is CASSQTGTEQFF. V and J are TRBV4-1 and TRBJ2-1; 7 bases match TRBD1. Germline V gene data show CDR1 as MGHRA and CDR2 as YSYEKL. CDR3 size: 12 residues. J was trimmed by 9 bases and V by 3 bases; bases with no gene match: 2.

The chain couples TRBV6-5 to TRBJ2-2; 10 positions agree with TRBD2. Germline V gene data show CDR1 as MNHEY and CDR2 as SVGAGI. J gave up 5 bases and V 2 bases, and 2 bases lay outside the gene matches. CDR3 size: 15 residues. The CDR3 region is CASSYEAGGTGELFF. The CDR3 DNA reads as TGTGCCAGCAGTTACGAAGCGGGAGGGACCGGGGAGCTGTTTTTT.

The V call is TRBV11-2, the J call TRBJ1-2, with unresolved D. CDR1 is SGHAT and CDR2 is FQNNGV in the germline V gene. CDR3 size: 14 residues. V lost 0 bases to trimming and J lost 0 bases, with 5 bases between them. The CDR3 coding sequence is TGTGCCAGCAGCTTAGACGGAGCTAACTATGGCTACACCTTC. This translates into CASSLDGANYGYTF.

The genes are TRBV30 and TRBJ1-1; no firm D call. This CDR3 has 15 amino acids. The germline V gene has CDR1 GTSNPN and CDR2 SVGIG (reference sequence). V was cut by 7 bases and J by 4 bases, with 22 bases left in between. The CDR3 bases are TGTGCCTTCTCGATCCCCGGACTTAAGGGCACTGAAGCTTTCTTT. Translation gives CAFSIPGLKGTEAFF.

The chain joins TRBV4-1 to TRBJ1-1; D perhaps matches TRBD1 (5 bases). Germline lookup yields CDR1 MGHRA and CDR2 YSYEKL. With 0 bases removed from V and 0 bases from J, the gap between germline ends came to 11 bases. The CDR3 contains 16 residues. The CDR3 region is CASSQDLRGLNTEAFF. The CDR3 DNA reads as TGCGCCAGCAGCCAAGATTTGCGGGGACTGAACACTGAAGCTTTCTTT.

The rearrangement links TRBV27 to TRBJ1-5; D might be TRBD1 (5 bases). Germline loops: CDR1 MNHEY, CDR2 SMNVEV (reference sequence). CDR3 length: 15 residues. Trimming took 5 bases from V and 7 from J, leaving 18 bases between them. CDR3 DNA: TGTGCCAGCAGTGCTACTGGGGGAGGAGGACAGCCCCAGCATTTT. This codes for CASSATGGGGQPQHF.

The chain links TRBV10-3 to TRBJ2-5; 7 positions agree with TRBD2. CDR3 length: 16 amino acids. From germline, CDR1 is ENHRY and CDR2 SYGVKD. Trimming removed 0 bases from V and 12 bases from J; junction bases left unmatched: 16. CDR3 coding DNA: TGTGCCATCAGTGAGTCGATGGGGGGGGGATCGACGCGGGAGTACTTC. The encoded protein is CAISESMGGGSTREYF.

The chain is built from TRBV24-1 and TRBJ1-4; D unresolved. Germline V gene sequence: CDR1 KGHDR, CDR2 SFDVKD. Trimming pared 1 base from V and 3 bases from J, leaving 8 bases between. The CDR3 has 15 residues. CDR3 bases: TGTGCCACCAGTGATTTCAAGGACTCTAATGAAAAACTGTTTTTT. Its protein product is CATSDFKDSNEKLFF.

The chain couples TRBV29-1 to TRBJ2-7; 7 bases agree with TRBD1. Germline CDR1 reads SQVTM; CDR2 reads ANQGSEA. V lost 4 bases, J lost 1 base, and 4 bases stayed unmatched. The CDR3 length is 13 residues. The CDR3 here is CSVGGQASYEQYF. The CDR3 DNA sequence: TGCAGCGTTGGTGGACAGGCTTCCTACGAGCAGTACTTC.

This chain links TRBV27 with TRBJ1-6, with D possibly TRBD1 on 5 matching bases. V was shortened by 2 bases and J by 2 bases, with 7 bases between the two germline ends. This CDR3 comprises 15 residues. The germline CDR1 and CDR2 sequences are MNHEY and SMNVEV (reference sequence). CDR3 sequence (DNA): TGTGCCAGCAGTTTACAGGGCCCCTATAATTCACCCCTCCACTTT. Protein product: CASSLQGPYNSPLHF.

Only one count was recorded for this clone. The chain recombines TRBV6-1 with TRBJ1-4, with unresolved D. Trimming took 0 bases from V and 14 from J, leaving 10 bases between them. Germline lookup yields CDR1 MNHNS and CDR2 SASEGT. This CDR3 contains 12 residues. The CDR3 sequence is CASSEAGTALFF. The CDR3 region has the DNA TGTGCCAGCAGTGAAGCAGGAACAGCCCTGTTTTTT.